These T cell receptor beta chains were read from a single sample in a study of blood T cell repertoires in COVID-19. Sequencing used immunoSEQ multiplex PCR; TCRdb keeps in-frame clones, though not all of them. The sample consists of fewer than 40,000 clones, roughly 90% of them appearing once. The sample consisted of peripheral blood. All receptors derive from a man between 60 and 75 years old with active COVID-19. Each CDR3 is given with its conserved first and last residue. A D gene is named only where the DNA matches it firmly. Clone size appears in some rows only: once, few, many, or a class for an expanded clone.

TRBJ2-5 TRBV5-5 . TRBD1 TGTGCCAGCAGCCCCGGACAGGGTTTGGAGACCCAGTACTTC CASSPGQGLETQYF
TRBJ1-2 TRBV25-1 . TRBD1 TGTGCCAGCAGTGAATTTGGGAGGGCAGGGGGCGCCTACACCTTC CASSEFGRAGGAYTF
TRBJ2-7 TRBV6-2/TRBV6-3 . . TGTGCCAGCAGCCCCGGCCAGGGGATAGGCGAGCAGTACTTC CASSPGQGIGEQYF
TRBJ1-5 TRBV2 . . TGTGCCAGCAGTCTTTTATATCAGCCCCAGCATTTT CASSLLYQPQHF
TRBJ2-6 TRBV10-2 . TRBD1 TGCGCCAGCAGGGCCTTGGGACAGCTCCCCTTTGGGGCCAACGTCCTGACTTTC CASRALGQLPFGANVLTF
TRBJ2-3 TRBV9 . TRBD2 TGTGCCAGCAGCACAGCTAGCGGGGAGAGCACAGATACGCAGTATTTT CASSTASGESTDTQYF
TRBJ1-1 TRBV6-5 . . TGTGCCAGCAGTTACTCGAGGGTAATGGCTTTCTTT CASSYSRVMAFF
TRBJ2-3 TRBV27 few TRBD2 TGTGCCAGCAGCCTGTCTAGCGGGGTGACAGATACGCAGTATTTT CASSLSSGVTDTQYF
TRBJ2-3 TRBV24-1 . . TGTGCCACCAGTGACCGGGCAGATACGCAGTATTTT CATSDRADTQYF
TRBJ2-7 TRBV12-3/TRBV12-4 . . TGTGCCAGCAGGGGACTGGGCGAGCAGTACTTC CASRGLGEQYF
TRBJ2-6 TRBV6-5 few TRBD2 TGTGCCAGCTGCGGGGGTAGCGCTGGGGCCAACGTCCTGACTTTC CASCGGSAGANVLTF
TRBJ1-6 TRBV11-1 few . TGTGCCAGCAGCTCGGCCGGCGGGAGTAATTCACCCCTCCACTTT CASSSAGGSNSPLHF
TRBJ2-5 TRBV27 . . TGTGCCAGCAGTTTACTGTCAGATCAAGAGACCCAGTACTTC CASSLLSDQETQYF
TRBJ1-1 TRBV30 . TRBD1 TGTGCCTGGCACCGGGACAGGGCGAAGGGAGCTTTCTTT CAWHRDRAKGAFF
TRBJ2-3 TRBV3-1/TRBV3-2 few . TGTGCCAGCAGCCAAGAATCCTGGGCGGATACGCAGTATTTT CASSQESWADTQYF
TRBJ1-2 TRBV19 . . TGTGCCAGTACCTACGCGGGGGGACGTGGGGGCTACACCTTC CASTYAGGRGGYTF
TRBJ2-7 TRBV7-9 . TRBD1 TGTGCCAGCAGCCTCACCGGGACGGGCAGGGGGGAGCAGTACTTC CASSLTGTGRGEQYF
TRBJ2-1 TRBV7-2 . TRBD2 TGTGCCAGCAGCTTAGAGTCGACTAGCGGGTTCAATGAGCAGTTCTTC CASSLESTSGFNEQFF
TRBJ2-2 TRBV7-8 once . TGTGCCAGCAGTCAACTAGAGGCCACCGGGGAGCTGTTTTTT CASSQLEATGELFF
TRBJ2-1 TRBV29-1 . . TGCAGCGGTCAGGGGGGCTCCTACAATGAGCAGTTCTTC CSGQGGSYNEQFF
TRBJ2-3 TRBV29-1 . TRBD2 TGCAGCGTAGCCGGGACTAGCGGGGGGGAAGGCACAGATACGCAGTATTTT CSVAGTSGGEGTDTQYF
TRBJ2-1 TRBV6-1 . TRBD2 TGTGCCAGCAGTGAACGGCTAGCGGGGGGTGGGGAGCAGTTCTTC CASSERLAGGGEQFF
TRBJ2-7 TRBV4-3 . TRBD1 TGCGCCAGCAGCTTAGGGACAGGGGAGTCCTACGAGCAGTACTTC CASSLGTGESYEQYF
TRBJ2-7 TRBV11-2 . TRBD2 TGTGCCAGCAGCTTAGAGGGGGCGGGACTAGCGGGGACGTTCTACGAGCAGTACTTC CASSLEGAGLAGTFYEQYF
TRBJ1-5 TRBV12-3/TRBV12-4 . TRBD1 TGTGCCAGCAGTCCACAGGGGTCCCAGCCCCAGCATTTT CASSPQGSQPQHF
TRBJ2-7 TRBV6-5 . . TGTGCCAGCAGTTCACGACTTGGGGGCTTGTACGAGCAGTACTTC CASSSRLGGLYEQYF
TRBJ1-2 TRBV12-3/TRBV12-4 . . TGTGCCAGCACCCTGAGGGGGGGCTATGGCTACACCTTC CASTLRGGYGYTF